The 14 T cell receptor beta chains reported below all come from one sample, sequenced in a study of blood T cell repertoires in COVID-19. Libraries were prepared by immunoSEQ multiplex PCR; TCRdb keeps only in-frame clonotypes and omits some of them. The top ten hold over 13% of the sample, which has more than 30,000 clones, roughly 78% seen once. Sequenced material: peripheral blood. These receptors were obtained from a woman in her 70s with acute or convalescent COVID-19.

This chain joins TRBV28 and TRBJ1-2; D call uncertain. The V end lost 2 bases, the J end lost 0 bases, and 7 bases lay between the germline ends. Germline loops: CDR1 MDHEN, CDR2 SYDVKM. This CDR3 is 14 amino acids long. The CDR3 sequence is CASSLGTSNYGYTF. The CDR3 DNA reads TGTGCCAGCAGTTTAGGCACCTCTAACTATGGCTACACCTTC.

This clone came up once. The V gene is TRBV27, the J gene TRBJ2-1; TRBD1 aligns across 8 bases. The CDR3 loop spans 14 amino acids. J gave up 5 bases and V 8 bases, and 8 bases lay outside the gene matches. From germline, CDR1 is MNHEY and CDR2 SMNVEV (reference sequence). The CDR3 nucleotides are TGTGCCAGCGGTGACAGGGGAGCCGACAATGAGCAGTTCTTC. This encodes CASGDRGADNEQFF.

The rearrangement links TRBV11-2 to TRBJ2-1; perhaps TRBD1 as D (5 bases). There are 14 residues in the CDR3. Per the germline V gene, CDR1 is SGHAT and CDR2 is FQNNGV. Trimming stripped 2 bases from V and 5 bases from J, with 10 bases between. CDR3 amino acids: CASSLLGLDNEQFF. CDR3 sequence (DNA): TGTGCCAGCAGCTTACTGGGGCTAGACAATGAGCAGTTCTTC.

This chain uses TRBV4-1 with TRBJ1-4; the D is unclear. The CDR3 totals 15 residues. The V end was cut by 2 bases, the J end by 7 bases, with 14 bases between. Looked up from germline, CDR1 is MGHRA and CDR2 is YSYEKL. Written as DNA, the CDR3 is TGCGCCAGCAGCCAAAATACGGGTTTCGGTGAAAAACTGTTTTTT. Protein: CASSQNTGFGEKLFF.

V is TRBV29-1 and J is TRBJ2-4; D is unresolved. The V gene's germline CDR1 is SQVTM and CDR2 ANQGSEA. There are 14 residues in the CDR3. With 5 bases removed from V and 0 bases from J, the gap between germline ends came to 11 bases. This CDR3 reads CSVRQTLAKNIQYF. CDR3 DNA sequence: TGCAGCGTTCGGCAGACTTTAGCCAAAAACATTCAGTACTTC.

This sequence joins TRBV24-1 and TRBJ2-2; D ambiguous. The length of the CDR3 is 15 residues. CDR1 is KGHDR, CDR2 SFDVKD, per germline. Between the trimmed V and J ends, which lost 1 base and 3 bases, there was a span of 8 bases. The CDR3 spells CATSDLARDTGELFF. CDR3 nucleotide sequence: TGTGCCACCAGTGATTTAGCCCGGGACACCGGGGAGCTGTTTTTT.

The V call is TRBV7-8, the J call TRBJ2-7; 10 bases align to TRBD1. The junction had 3 bases not matched to a gene; V was cut back by 0 bases and J by 4 bases. CDR1 is SGHVS and CDR2 is FQNEAQ in the germline V gene. This CDR3 is 15 amino acids long. CDR3 sequence reads: CASSLAGTGEYEQYF. CDR3 coding DNA: TGTGCCAGCAGCTTAGCCGGGACAGGGGAGTACGAGCAGTACTTC.

This rearrangement joins TRBV10-3 to TRBJ2-7, with 14 bases aligning to TRBD2. This CDR3 spans 16 amino acids. CDR1 is ENHRY and CDR2 is SYGVKD in the germline V gene. With V trimmed by 5 bases and J by 3 bases, 6 bases remained unmatched. The CDR3 spells CAISRAGTSGSYEQYF. The CDR3 region has the DNA TGTGCCATCAGTAGGGCCGGGACTAGCGGGAGCTACGAGCAGTACTTC.

The chain employs TRBV11-1 and TRBJ1-5; the D is unclear. In germline, CDR1 is SGHAT, CDR2 FQDESV (reference sequence). The CDR3 is 13 amino acids. Trimming cost V 1 base and J 5 bases, with 6 bases left between them. The CDR3 DNA reads TGTGCCAGCAGCTTAGATCCGTATCAGCCCCAGCATTTT. As protein: CASSLDPYQPQHF.

The rearrangement joins TRBV20-1 to TRBJ1-5; D possibly corresponds to TRBD1 (5 bases). This CDR3 spans 16 amino acids. The V end was cut by 3 bases, the J end by 2 bases, with 17 bases between. In germline, CDR1 is DFQATT, CDR2 SNEGSKA (reference sequence). As DNA, the CDR3 is TGCAGTGCTAGTTTCAAAGGGACTGTGGGCAATCAGCCCCAGCATTTT. Translation: CSASFKGTVGNQPQHF.

The V call is TRBV19, the J call TRBJ1-2; D is undetermined. Germline V gene data show CDR1 as LNHDA and CDR2 as SQIVND (reference sequence). Trimming stripped 5 bases from V and 8 bases from J, with 15 bases between. This CDR3 comprises 13 residues. For the CDR3, the DNA is TGTGCCAGTAGTCTCCGCGGTGGAGCAGGCTACACCTTC. Translation gives CASSLRGGAGYTF. Full variable domain (remainder filled in from reference TRBV19 and TRBJ1-2): DGGITQSPKYLFRKEGQNVTLSCEQNLNHDAMYWYRQDPGQGLRLIYYSQIVNDFQKGDIAEGYSVSREKKESFPLTVTSAQKNPTAFYLCASSLRGGAGYTFGSGTRLTVV.

The chain employs TRBV19 and TRBJ2-3, with 9 bases fitting TRBD2. The CDR3 sequence is 16 residues long. Per germline, CDR1 LNHDA and CDR2 SQIVND (reference sequence). Trimming took 5 bases from V and 0 from J; bases not matched to a gene: 6. CDR3: CASSASSGTSTDTQYF. Written as DNA, the CDR3 is TGTGCCAGTAGTGCCTCTAGCGGGACGAGCACAGATACGCAGTATTTT.

This rearrangement joins TRBV6-5 to TRBJ2-7; D perhaps matches TRBD2 (5 bases). The CDR3 loop spans 13 amino acids. Looked up from germline, CDR1 is MNHEY and CDR2 is SVGAGI. V was clipped by 7 bases and J by 5 bases, with 15 bases between them. The CDR3 nucleotides read TGTGCCAGCATCAACCACACTAGTAACGAGCAGTACTTC. Its translation is CASINHTSNEQYF.

The rearrangement joins TRBV19 to TRBJ1-4; no reliable D call. The CDR3 length is 14 residues. Trimming pared 6 bases from V and 7 bases from J, leaving 15 bases between. Germline loops: CDR1 LNHDA, CDR2 SQIVND (reference sequence). The CDR3 nucleotides read TGTGCCAGTAGGTCGCGGGAGGGTATTGAAAAACTGTTTTTT. This translates into CASRSREGIEKLFF. The whole variable domain, filled in from reference TRBV19 and TRBJ1-4, reads DGGITQSPKYLFRKEGQNVTLSCEQNLNHDAMYWYRQDPGQGLRLIYYSQIVNDFQKGDIAEGYSVSREKKESFPLTVTSAQKNPTAFYLCASRSREGIEKLFFGSGTQLSVL.